The 25 T cell receptor beta chains listed next were all sequenced from one sample in a study of T cells in Graves' hyperthyroidism and ophthalmopathy. Researchers took RNA transcripts and amplified the TCR beta CDR3 regions from them. The HTBI primer set drove a first-round RT-PCR of the TCR CDR3. TCRdb re-analysed the multiplex PCR reads in MiXCR, keeping a single row per CDR3 protein. Among under 550,000 distinct CDR3 sequences listed, 15% to 20% were seen once. Sequencing was carried out using blood. Receptors were obtained from a man aged 40-49 years with Graves' ophthalmopathy.

This clonotype has a count of ten or more. The chain is built from TRBV20-1 and TRBJ2-1; D possibly uses TRBD1 or TRBD2 (6 bases each). V was cut by 5 bases and J by 8 bases, with 22 bases left in between. The germline CDR1 and CDR2 sequences are DFQATT and SNEGSKA (reference sequence). This CDR3 comprises 15 residues. As DNA, the CDR3 is TGCAGTGCTCATTCACGGTTGGGGGGCGGGGATGAGCAGTTCTTC. Encoded protein: CSAHSRLGGGDEQFF.

The V call is TRBV5-1, the J call TRBJ2-5; D is undetermined. CDR1 and CDR2 (germline): SGHRS, YFSETQ. The CDR3 runs to 14 residues. V lost 0 bases and J 2 bases, leaving 8 bases between the germline ends. The CDR3 protein is CASSLDSTQETQYF. The DNA for the CDR3 is TGCGCCAGCAGCTTGGACAGCACTCAAGAGACCCAGTACTTC.

On this clonotype: This may come from a read error, since a much larger clone is one base off. The chain carries TRBV2 and TRBJ1-2, with D maybe TRBD1 (6 bases). Germline V gene lookup returns CDR1 SNHLY and CDR2 FYNNEI. The CDR3 contains 18 residues. Here the CDR3 reads CASSESATGLIKDYGYAF. CDR3 sequence (DNA): TGTGCCAGCAGTGAAAGCGCTACAGGGTTGATTAAGGACTATGGCTACGCCTTC.

This clonotype was seen more than once but under ten times. The V gene is TRBV13, the J gene TRBJ2-7, with 12 bases that match TRBD2. Germline assignment: CDR1 PRHDT and CDR2 FYEKMQ (reference sequence). J lost 6 bases, V lost 0 bases, and 9 bases had no gene match. The CDR3 has 17 residues. The CDR3 coding sequence is TGTGCCAGCAGCTTAGGCCCCCGACTAGCGGGGGATGGCGAGCAGTACTTC. Translating it yields CASSLGPRLAGDGEQYF.

As concerns this clonotype: Since a much larger clone is just one base distant, this may be a read error. The chain is built from TRBV28 and TRBJ2-1, with D possibly matching TRBD1 (6 bases). The length of the CDR3 is 12 residues. Germline lookup yields CDR1 MDHEN and CDR2 SYDVKM. V was pared by 3 bases and J by 10 bases, with 10 bases between. CDR3 bases: TGTGCCAGCAGTTTCCCCAGGGGAGAGCAGTTCTTC. Amino acid sequence: CASSFPRGEQFF.

In this sample, this clonotype turned up many times. The V call is TRBV7-2, the J call TRBJ2-7; D unclear. V dropped 3 bases and J dropped 2 bases, with 5 bases sitting between them. The CDR3 runs to 12 residues. The germline V gene has CDR1 SGHTA and CDR2 FQGNSA. The chain's CDR3 is CASSFNTYEQYF. In nucleotides, the CDR3 is TGTGCCAGCAGCTTTAACACCTACGAGCAGTACTTC.

The V call is TRBV3-1, the J call TRBJ2-2; D may be TRBD2 (6 bases). The CDR3 has 17 residues. Germline V gene data show CDR1 as LGHDT and CDR2 as YNNKEL (reference sequence). Trimming took off 3 bases at V and 4 bases at J, with 18 bases between the two ends. CDR3 nucleotides: TGTGCCAGCAGCCAGGTCGCCGGGACTTATCGCACCGGGGAGCTGTTTTTT. It translates to CASSQVAGTYRTGELFF. The full variable domain, with the rest looked up from reference TRBV3-1 and TRBJ2-2, is DTAVSQTPKYLVTQMGNDKSIKCEQNLGHDTMYWYKQDSKKFLKIMFSYNNKELIINETVPNRFSPKSPDKAHLNLHINSLELGDSAVYFCASSQVAGTYRTGELFFGEGSRLTVL.

This clonotype showed up many times. V usage is TRBV30 and J usage is TRBJ1-1; D is unresolved. V lost 6 bases and J lost 0, with 14 bases in between. Looked up from germline, CDR1 is GTSNPN and CDR2 is SVGIG (reference sequence). The length of the CDR3 is 14 residues. In DNA form, the CDR3 reads TGTGCCTGTAGCTCCCAGATTATGAACACTGAAGCTTTCTTT. Its protein product is CACSSQIMNTEAFF. Supplemented by reference TRBV30 and TRBJ1-1, the full variable domain reads SQTIHQWPATLVQPVGSPLSLECTVEGTSNPNLYWYRQAAGRGLQLLFYSVGIGQISSEVPQNLSASRPQDRQFILSSKKLLLSDSGFYLCACSSQIMNTEAFFGQGTRLTVV.

This clonotype was observed at least ten times. The chain has TRBV2 and TRBJ2-7; D is possibly TRBD1 (5 bases). Trimming stripped 3 bases from V and 3 bases from J, with 9 bases between. The CDR3 is made up of 13 amino acids. Germline V CDR1 and CDR2: SNHLY, FYNNEI. This CDR3 is CASSEDMIYEQYF. The CDR3 nucleotides are TGTGCCAGCAGTGAGGACATGATCTACGAGCAGTACTTC.

The sample holds a few counts of this clonotype. The chain employs TRBV4-3 and TRBJ2-4, with D possibly being TRBD2 (6 bases). The CDR3 has 15 amino acids. In germline, CDR1 is LGHNA, CDR2 YSLEER. Trimming stripped 0 bases from V and 7 bases from J, with 13 bases between. CDR3 nucleotide sequence: TGCGCCAGCAGCCAAGACCCGGGGAGGAGGAACATTCAGTACTTC. Amino acid sequence: CASSQDPGRRNIQYF.

In its sample, this clonotype was seen many times. The chain uses TRBV7-2 and TRBJ1-1; D remains ambiguous. Trimming pared 1 base from V and 0 bases from J, leaving 9 bases between. Germline V gene data show CDR1 as SGHTA and CDR2 as FQGNSA. The CDR3 contains 15 residues. CDR3 bases: TGTGCCAGCAGCTTAGGAGGATATATGAACACTGAAGCTTTCTTT. Translated: CASSLGGYMNTEAFF.

This clonotype was detected only a few times. V gene TRBV5-6 combines with J gene TRBJ1-5; D uncertain. The CDR3 is 15 residues long. V gave up 1 base and J gave up 5 bases, with 13 bases separating them. CDR1 SGHDT and CDR2 YYEEEE come from the germline V gene. In DNA, the CDR3 is TGTGCCAGCAGCTTGTTTCGAGGGAGAGATCAGCCCCAGCATTTT. Translation: CASSLFRGRDQPQHF.

This clonotype was observed once. The genes are TRBV5-4 and TRBJ2-1, with 16 bases that match TRBD2. The CDR3 is 19 residues long. CDR1 SGHNT and CDR2 YYREEE come from the germline V gene (reference sequence). After removal of 4 bases from V and 1 base from J, the junction contained 8 bases not matched to a gene. The CDR3: CASSPSGLAGGNSYNEQFF. The CDR3 region has the DNA TGTGCCAGCAGCCCTTCGGGACTAGCGGGGGGGAATTCCTACAATGAGCAGTTCTTC.

V usage is TRBV14 and J usage is TRBJ1-6; D is possibly TRBD1 (6 bases). This CDR3 spans 15 amino acids. With 5 bases removed from V and 3 bases from J, the gap between germline ends came to 11 bases. Germline lookup yields CDR1 SGHDN and CDR2 FVKESK. The CDR3 DNA follows: TGTGCCAGCAGCTACGGACAGCTCTATAATTCACCCCTCCACTTT. Translating gives CASSYGQLYNSPLHF.

The J gene is TRBJ1-1, the V gene TRBV5-1; no clear D gene. This CDR3 has 12 residues. Trimming stripped 4 bases from V and 6 bases from J, with 10 bases between. Germline values: CDR1 SGHRS, CDR2 YFSETQ. CDR3 sequence (DNA): TGCGCCAGCAGCCCGGTTGGTTCTGAAGCTTTCTTT. Translation: CASSPVGSEAFF.

This chain uses TRBV5-1 with TRBJ1-2; D possibly corresponds to TRBD1 (5 bases). CDR1 is SGHRS, CDR2 YFSETQ, per germline. This CDR3 comprises 15 residues. V was pared by 4 bases and J by 3 bases, with 16 bases between. The CDR3 spells CASSRGVGSYYGYTF. In DNA, the CDR3 is TGCGCCAGCAGCAGGGGAGTCGGGAGTTACTATGGCTACACCTTC.

The chain has TRBV28 and TRBJ1-2, with D maybe TRBD1 (6 bases). Germline V lookup: CDR1 MDHEN, CDR2 SYDVKM. The CDR3 length is 14 residues. Trimming shortened V by 8 bases and J by 5 bases, and 18 bases separated the two germline ends. The CDR3 nucleotides are TGTGCCAGCTCCCCATACAGGGATTGGTATGGCTACACCTTC. Residues: CASSPYRDWYGYTF.

This clonotype has a handful of counts. V and J are TRBV7-9 and TRBJ2-3, with 10 bases fitting TRBD2. Germline-derived CDR1 and CDR2 are SEHNR and FQNEAQ (reference sequence). Trimming removed 5 bases from V and 5 bases from J; junction bases left unmatched: 10. The CDR3 consists of 16 residues. The CDR3 DNA sequence: TGTGCCAGCAGCCTAGAACTAGCGGGGTTTGGAGATACGCAGTATTTT. It codes for CASSLELAGFGDTQYF.

This clonotype occurred a few times. The V gene is TRBV7-9, the J gene TRBJ2-2; the D gene is possibly TRBD2 (5 bases). The CDR3 totals 15 residues. From germline, CDR1 is SEHNR and CDR2 FQNEAQ (reference sequence). V dropped 5 bases and J dropped 6 bases, with 16 bases sitting between them. The CDR3 coding sequence is TGTGCCAGCAGCCCCTGGAACCCGAGGGCCGGGGAGCTGTTTTTT. Its translation: CASSPWNPRAGELFF.

This clonotype has just a few counts. This chain connects TRBV6-1 to TRBJ2-5, with a weak D call TRBD2 (6 bases). The CDR3 loop spans 15 amino acids. The V and J ends lost 7 bases and 5 bases respectively, with 20 bases between them. The germline V gene encodes CDR1 MNHNS and CDR2 SASEGT. The CDR3 here is CASIPGRAGRETQYF. The CDR3 coding sequence is TGTGCCAGCATTCCCGGACGGGCGGGAAGGGAGACCCAGTACTTC.

This clonotype appeared a few times. CDR3 coding DNA: TGCAGTGCTCCGGACAGGGCAGCAACTAATGAAAAACTGTTTTTT. Residues: CSAPDRAATNEKLFF. This chain uses TRBV20-1 with TRBJ1-4; 8 bases line up with TRBD1. CDR1 DFQATT and CDR2 SNEGSKA come from the germline V gene (reference sequence). CDR3 size: 15 residues. V dropped 5 bases and J dropped 0; count of bases not matched to a gene: 5.

This chain joins TRBV29-1 and TRBJ2-7, with 8 bases matching TRBD2. Germline trimming cut 4 bases from V and 6 bases from J; bases unmatched to any gene: 8. Looked up from germline, CDR1 is SQVTM and CDR2 is ANQGSEA. There are 13 residues in the CDR3. DNA of the CDR3: TGCAGCGTTGCTCCCGGGACTAGTATCGAGCAGTACTTC. Its translation is CSVAPGTSIEQYF.

This clonotype was seen only a few times. This rearrangement joins TRBV11-2 to TRBJ1-1; D remains ambiguous. CDR3 length: 14 amino acids. Germline CDR1 reads SGHAT; CDR2 reads FQNNGV. The germline V and J ends were trimmed by 4 bases and 8 bases, with 17 bases remaining between them. CDR3 nucleotide sequence: TGTGCCAGCAGCTCCCCTTTTCCTGGAGGGGAAGCTTTCTTT. This codes for CASSSPFPGGEAFF.

This clonotype was seen ten or more times. This chain uses TRBV28 with TRBJ1-3; possibly TRBD1 for D (5 bases). V was trimmed by 2 bases and J by 4 bases, leaving 6 bases between them. CDR1 is MDHEN and CDR2 is SYDVKM in the germline V gene. There are 13 residues in the CDR3. The CDR3 DNA reads as TGTGCCAGCAGTTTAGCAGGGGGAAACACCATATATTTT. Protein sequence: CASSLAGGNTIYF. Variable domain in full (rest from reference TRBV28 and TRBJ1-3): DVKVTQSSRYLVKRTGEKVFLECVQDMDHENMFWYRQDPGLGLRLIYFSYDVKMKEKGDIPEGYSVSREKKERFSLILESASTNQTSMYLCASSLAGGNTIYFGEGSWLTVV.

The chain links TRBV28 to TRBJ2-3, with TRBD1 as a possible D gene (6 bases). CDR1 and CDR2 (germline): MDHEN, SYDVKM. CDR3 size: 16 residues. Trimming took off 2 bases at V and 8 bases at J, with 20 bases between the two ends. CDR3 sequence reads: CASSLAARGFSGTQYF. CDR3 DNA: TGTGCCAGCAGTTTAGCGGCTAGGGGGTTCTCAGGTACGCAGTATTTT.